The present entry profiles one T cell receptor beta chain with its context. The data belong to a study of cytomegalovirus exposure and HLA in healthy donors. The CDR3 consists of 13 residues. V dropped 5 bases and J dropped 8 bases, with 15 bases sitting between them. Germline CDR1 reads MNHEY; CDR2 reads SVGAGI. 60 Vbeta and 13 Jbeta primers were used in PCR. Clones were sequenced by immunoSEQ multiplex PCR, and TCRdb holds only the in-frame ones, with some missing. Of approximately 120,000 clones in the sample, roughly 85% were seen once. Sequencing was performed on PBMCs. This receptor was identified in a woman aged 30 to 39 in good health and CMV-seropositive. The chain employs TRBV6-5 and TRBJ1-2; tentative D call: TRBD1 (5 bases). The CDR3: CASSPSGAGGYTF. The DNA of the CDR3 is TGTGCCAGCAGTCCCTCTGGGGCGGGGGGCTACACCTTC.